The rows below give T cell receptor beta chains drawn from one sample of a study of T cell responses to AZD1222 COVID-19 vaccine. The table came from immunoSEQ multiplex PCR; TCRdb's copy has only in-frame clones and leaves some out. The repertoire holds approximately 190,000 clones, with approximately 94% as singletons. Sequenced here: peripheral blood, sampled on day 0 of AZD1222 vaccination. The receptor source for this set is an adult in good health. Each CDR3 is given with its conserved first and last residue. The D gene is left open where the match is weak.

>TRBV28|-|13|TRBJ2-5
CASSLGGLETQYF
>TRBV5-4|TRBD1|15|TRBJ2-4
CASSGGGQGGNIQYF
>TRBV5-6|-|12|TRBJ2-3
CASQRVADTQYF
>TRBV5-1|-|15|TRBJ2-3
CASSLSLAGTDTQYF
>TRBV27|-|14|TRBJ2-5
CASSLFGIQETQYF
>TRBV6-5|-|13|TRBJ1-5
CASSKDSNQPQHF
>TRBV11-2|-|11|TRBJ1-2
CASSSEYGYTF
>TRBV5-1|TRBD1|15|TRBJ2-3
CASSLRGQGTDTQYF
>TRBV10-3|-|11|TRBJ2-1
CATTLADEQFF
>TRBV12-5|TRBD2|16|TRBJ2-1
CASGLVMVSGSNEQFF
>TRBV27|-|14|TRBJ2-1
CASSLVTGAPEQFF
>TRBV30|-|14|TRBJ1-5
CAWSVGGLSQPQHF
>TRBV5-1|TRBD2|17|TRBJ2-7
CASSLGTSSSPWAEQYF
>TRBV6-5|-|14|TRBJ1-1
CASSSDRLNTEAFF
>TRBV24-1|TRBD1|14|TRBJ2-2
CATRGQGPTGELFF
>TRBV5-1|-|13|TRBJ2-3
CASSIPPADTQYF
>TRBV5-4|TRBD1|17|TRBJ1-3
CASSRVGPGGFGNTIYF
>TRBV27|-|14|TRBJ1-5
CASSPQISNQPQHF
>TRBV7-9|TRBD2|17|TRBJ2-7
CASSLGGVAGVAYEQYF
>TRBV6-5|-|14|TRBJ2-1
CASRNDMSPNEQFF
>TRBV10-1|-|14|TRBJ1-2
CASSERTVYYGYTF
>TRBV23-1|TRBD2|14|TRBJ2-7
CASSHGTINGEQYF
>TRBV7-9|-|15|TRBJ2-7
CASTSGGAGADEQYF
>TRBV28|-|15|TRBJ2-5
CASSLWQGLRETQYF
>TRBV12-3/TRBV12-4|TRBD1|13|TRBJ1-1
CASRRTGTTEAFF
>TRBV28|-|14|TRBJ1-2
CASSLSLDTYGYTF